The 22 T cell receptor beta chains below all came from one sample that was sequenced in a study of tumor-infiltrating lymphocytes in primary liver carcinoma. Co-extracted RNA and DNA came from around 18-30 mg of unsorted bulk tissue. With 400 to 550 ng total RNA as template and a constant-region primer, TCR beta cDNA was made. Amplification in three nested multiplex PCR rounds with slightly modified ARM-PCR gave rise to TCR beta libraries. With TRBV1-TRBV30 forward primers and a C-beta reverse primer, the first two PCR rounds were run for about 10 cycles each. TCRdb passed the multiplex PCR reads through MiXCR, listing each CDR3 protein once. This repertoire shows roughly 80,000 distinct CDR3 sequences, roughly two thirds found once; its top ten account for around 15%. Specimen: liver tumor tissue from sampling region 4. The subset: tumor region T4, right-lateral pole. Receptor source: a woman aged 60 to 75 with primary liver carcinoma and hepatitis B virus infection.

A word on this clonotype: Because it lacks the conserved phenylalanine or tryptophan at the end, this CDR3 is likely a read error. The rearrangement uses TRBV10-3 and TRBJ1-2, with D possibly being TRBD1 (6 bases). CDR3 length: 16 residues. CDR1 is ENHRY and CDR2 is SYGVKD in the germline V gene. The ends were cut back, 7 bases at V and 3 bases at J, with 21 bases in the middle. In nucleotides, the CDR3 is TGTGCCATCAAACCCCGTCAGGGGACACTCGACTATGGCTACACCATC. This sequence encodes CAIKPRQGTLDYGYTI.

The chain couples TRBV6-6 to TRBJ2-1, with a tentative D call TRBD1 (6 bases). Trimming removed 6 bases at V and 8 bases at J, with 26 bases between. The CDR3 is made up of 17 amino acids. The V gene's germline CDR1 is MNHNY and CDR2 SVGAGI (reference sequence). CDR3 DNA sequence: TGTGCCAGCAGCTCCGCACAGGGCCAGAGTAAGACTGATGAGCAGTTCTTC. Its translation: CASSSAQGQSKTDEQFF.

V gene TRBV28 combines with J gene TRBJ2-7; 13 nucleotides agree with TRBD2. Germline CDR1 reads MDHEN; CDR2 reads SYDVKM. This CDR3 has 14 residues. V was pared by 5 bases and J by 10 bases, with 8 bases of the junction left unmatched. CDR3 region: CASSRTSGGYKQYF. The CDR3 DNA reads as TGTGCCAGCAGTCGGACTAGCGGGGGCTACAAACAGTACTTC.

Worth noting for this clonotype: No conserved phenylalanine or tryptophan ends this CDR3, so it is likely a read error. The V call is TRBV11-2, the J call TRBJ2-3; D unresolved. From germline, CDR1 is SGHAT and CDR2 FQNNGV. This CDR3 comprises 14 residues. The CDR3 DNA sequence: TGTGCCAGCAGCTTAGTTGTGAGCATAGATACGCAGTATTCT. It translates to CASSLVVSIDTQYS.

The chain uses TRBV29-1 and TRBJ2-5; no reliable D call. This CDR3 spans 15 amino acids. From germline, CDR1 is SQVTM and CDR2 ANQGSEA. V shed 1 base and J shed 2 bases, with 14 bases lying between them. The CDR3 DNA is TGCAGCGTTGAAGGTGAGACACGGGCACAAGAGACCCAGTACTTC. Its protein product is CSVEGETRAQETQYF.

Concerning this clonotype: One end of the junction varies from germline; a read error may be responsible. This chain uses TRBV10-2 with TRBJ1-5, with unresolved D. Germline V gene data show CDR1 as WSHSY and CDR2 as SAAADI. The CDR3 loop spans 14 amino acids. CDR3 bases: TGCGCCAGCAGTGAGAGGCAGTCCCATAAGCCCCAGCAATTT. Its translation is CASSERQSHKPQQF.

This clonotype occurred many times. J is TRBJ1-2 and V is TRBV10-2; possible D gene TRBD1, 5 bases. CDR1 and CDR2 from the germline V gene are WSHSY and SAAADI. The CDR3 length is 14 residues. V lost 6 bases and J 0 bases, leaving 11 bases between the germline ends. CDR3 bases: TGCGCCAGCAGGCGAGACAGTACTAACTATGGCTACACCTTC. Translated: CASRRDSTNYGYTF.

To note about this clonotype: An end of the junction does not agree with germline; a read error may underlie this. V usage is TRBV11-2 and J usage is TRBJ2-7; 8 bases fit TRBD2. This CDR3 has 16 residues. CDR1 is SGHAT, CDR2 FQNNGV, per germline. The CDR3 DNA is TGTGCCGGCAGCTACGGCGGGAGGATCTCGGGAAGCGGGCAGTACTTC. This encodes CAGSYGGRISGSGQYF.

This clonotype was seen only once. The rearrangement links TRBV28 to TRBJ2-2, with TRBD2 as a possible D gene (5 bases). In germline, CDR1 is MDHEN, CDR2 SYDVKM. This CDR3 is built from 16 residues. V gave up 1 base and J gave up 10 bases, with 19 bases separating them. The CDR3 nucleotides are TGTGCCAGCAGTTTATCTAGCTTTGAGGGTGAGGTGGAGCTGTTTTTT. Protein product: CASSLSSFEGEVELFF. The complete variable domain, with remaining parts taken from reference TRBV28 and TRBJ2-2, reads DVKVTQSSRYLVKRTGEKVFLECVQDMDHENMFWYRQDPGLGLRLIYFSYDVKMKEKGDIPEGYSVSREKKERFSLILESASTNQTSMYLCASSLSSFEGEVELFFGEGSRLTVL.

This clonotype was seen only once. One end of the junction varies from germline; a read error may be responsible. The chain combines TRBV29-1 with TRBJ2-7, with a tentative D call TRBD2 (6 bases). The V gene's germline CDR1 is SQVTM and CDR2 ANQGSEA. The length of the CDR3 is 11 residues. CDR3 sequence: CSVGSPYEQYF. The DNA for the CDR3 is TGCAGCGTCGGGAGTCCCTACGAGCAATACTTC.

With respect to this clonotype: A junction end diverges from the germline sequence, so it may reflect a read error. The chain uses TRBV6-1 and TRBJ2-3; 7 positions match TRBD1. Germline-derived CDR1 and CDR2 are MNHNS and SASEGT. The CDR3 totals 13 residues. The CDR3 DNA follows: TGTGCCAGCACGGTGGCCGGGACAGATACACAGTATTTT. Protein sequence: CASTVAGTDTQYF.

As for this clonotype: At one end the junction does not follow the germline gene, possibly because of a read error. The chain uses TRBV12-3 or TRBV12-4 and TRBJ1-1; D remains unclear. The CDR3 contains 12 residues. CDR3 sequence: CTSVRISTEALF. The CDR3 DNA follows: TGTACCAGCGTCCGGATAAGCACTGAAGCTCTCTTT.

Regarding this clonotype: A much larger clone is a single base away; this may be a read error. The V gene is TRBV5-1, the J gene TRBJ2-7, with D unresolved. Germline values: CDR1 SGHRS, CDR2 YFSETQ. CDR3 length: 13 residues. CDR3 residues: CASILAKGNEQYF. The CDR3 DNA reads as TGCGCCAGCATCTTGGCCAAGGGAAACGAGCAGTACTTC.

This clonotype was picked up one time. Because it lacks the conserved phenylalanine or tryptophan at the end, this CDR3 is likely a read error. V usage is TRBV4-2 and J usage is TRBJ2-3, with D perhaps matching TRBD2 (6 bases). This CDR3 has 15 residues. In germline, CDR1 is LGHNA, CDR2 YNFKEQ. V was trimmed by 1 base and J by 12 bases, leaving 20 bases between them. DNA for the CDR3: TGTGCCAGCAGCCAAGGGGGACTGGCCGAAAGTACACAGTATTCT. Its protein product is CASSQGGLAESTQYS.

On this clonotype itself: Just one base apart from a much larger clone, this may be a read error. This chain connects TRBV28 to TRBJ1-1; no clear D gene. This CDR3 comprises 15 residues. Germline assignment: CDR1 MDHEN and CDR2 SYDVKM. The CDR3, as DNA: TGTACCAGCAGTTTGGCAGCCATGGTGAACACTGAAGCTTTCTTT. It is translated as CTSSLAAMVNTEAFF.

This clonotype appeared a single time. CDR3 DNA: TGTGCTAGTGGTTTGGGGGCGCGACAAAGGGGGGAGACCCAGTACTTC. It is translated as CASGLGARQRGETQYF. This sequence joins TRBV12-5 and TRBJ2-5, with D perhaps TRBD1 (6 bases). The germline V and J ends were trimmed by 1 base and 5 bases, with 17 bases remaining between them. Germline V gives CDR1 LGHNT, CDR2 FRNRAP. CDR3 length: 16 residues.

As for this clonotype: One end of the junction fails to match germline, which may point to a read error. This sequence joins TRBV5-1 and TRBJ2-1, with 9 bases matching TRBD1. This CDR3 is built from 16 residues. Germline-derived CDR1 and CDR2 are SGHRS and YFSETQ. The DNA for the CDR3 is TGCGCCAGCACCTTGGGACCGGGACAGGGAGCCAATGGGCAGTTCTTC. Protein: CASTLGPGQGANGQFF.

With respect to this clonotype: A read error may account for a junction end that differs from germline. J is TRBJ2-1 and V is TRBV7-7; D ambiguous. The CDR3 consists of 14 residues. Germline CDR1 and CDR2: SSHAT and FNYEAQ (reference sequence). CDR3 sequence: CASSLGQAVGEQFF. The CDR3 DNA reads TGTGCTAGCAGCTTAGGTCAGGCAGTAGGGGAGCAGTTCTTC.

Concerning this clonotype: A read error may account for a junction end that differs from germline. V is TRBV6-1 and J is TRBJ1-4; D is unclear. The CDR3 consists of 14 residues. Germline lookup yields CDR1 MNHNS and CDR2 SASEGT. CDR3 region: CVSTRGRANEKLSF. The CDR3 coding sequence is TGTGTCAGTACCAGAGGCCGGGCTAATGAAAAACTGTCTTTT.

Concerning this clonotype: The junction shows a germline mismatch at one end, possibly a read error. This chain uses TRBV11-2 with TRBJ2-1, with D maybe TRBD1 (6 bases). This CDR3 contains 16 residues. CDR1 is SGHAT and CDR2 is FQNNGV in the germline V gene. CDR3 sequence (DNA): TGTACCAGCAGCCTGACCCTGGGGGCAGGAGAGAATGAGCTGTTCTTC. Protein: CTSSLTLGAGENELFF.

With respect to this clonotype: At one boundary the junction diverges from the germline segment, which might be a read error. V usage is TRBV11-3 and J usage is TRBJ2-7, with 7 nucleotides matching TRBD2. Germline CDR1 SGHNT, CDR2 YENEEA. There are 14 residues in the CDR3. CDR3 amino acids: CASNLSGREHVQYF. CDR3 coding DNA: TGTGCCAGCAACTTAAGTGGGCGGGAGCACGTGCAGTACTTC.

As to this clonotype: A much bigger clone sits one base away, suggesting this may be a read error. This rearrangement joins TRBV28 to TRBJ2-1, with 7 bases aligning to TRBD2. In germline, CDR1 is MDHEN, CDR2 SYDVKM. The CDR3 consists of 15 residues. CDR3 residues: CASSLLGGRVNEQSF. The CDR3 DNA reads as TGTGCCAGCAGTTTATTAGGAGGGAGGGTCAATGAGCAGTCCTTC.